This T cell receptor beta chain came from a study of ipilimumab plus nivolumab after autologous stem cell transplantation. Trimming at V came to 4 bases and at J to 11 bases, leaving 8 bases not matched to a gene. The CDR3 consists of 13 residues. Germline V CDR1 and CDR2: MGHRA, YSYEKL. Patients got ipilimumab 1 mg/kg beginning 14 to 28 days post-transplant. This table comes from immunoSEQ multiplex PCR, and its TCRdb copy is limited to in-frame clones, with some not included. Here the sample spans 12,000 or so clones, around 75% being singletons. The sequence was obtained from a male donor with multiple myeloma. The sequenced sample was PBMCs, obtained in a trial of ipilimumab plus nivolumab as post-transplant consolidation. The chain joins TRBV4-1 to TRBJ2-1; 7 nucleotides align to TRBD1. In nucleotides, the CDR3 is TGCGCCAGCAGCCCCCAAGGGGGACAGAAGCAGTTCTTC. This sequence encodes CASSPQGGQKQFF.